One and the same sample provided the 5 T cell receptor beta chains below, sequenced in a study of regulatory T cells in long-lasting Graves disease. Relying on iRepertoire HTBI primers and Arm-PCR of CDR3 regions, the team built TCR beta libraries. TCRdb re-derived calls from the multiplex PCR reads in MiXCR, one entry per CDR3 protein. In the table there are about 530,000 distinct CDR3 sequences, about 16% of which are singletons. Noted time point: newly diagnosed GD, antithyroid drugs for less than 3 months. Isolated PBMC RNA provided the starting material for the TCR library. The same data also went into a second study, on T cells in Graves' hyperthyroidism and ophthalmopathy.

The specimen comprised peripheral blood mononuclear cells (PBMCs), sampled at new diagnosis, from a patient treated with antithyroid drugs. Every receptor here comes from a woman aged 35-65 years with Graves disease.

CDR3 protein: CASSQTGQGTSAPEAFF. The CDR3 region has the DNA TGTGCCAGCAGCCAGACGGGACAGGGAACATCTGCTCCTGAAGCTTTCTTT. V usage is TRBV7-2 and J usage is TRBJ1-1, with 9 bases identical to TRBD1. Germline V CDR1 and CDR2: SGHTA, FQGNSA. Germline trimming cut 5 bases from V and 6 bases from J; bases unmatched to any gene: 16. This CDR3 has 17 amino acids.

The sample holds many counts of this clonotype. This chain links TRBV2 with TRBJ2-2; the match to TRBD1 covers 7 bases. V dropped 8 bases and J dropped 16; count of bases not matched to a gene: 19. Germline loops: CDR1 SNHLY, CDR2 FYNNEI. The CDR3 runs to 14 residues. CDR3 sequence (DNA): TGTGCCAGCTGCGAACATGTAGGGGGCACGAGATCGTTTTTT. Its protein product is CASCEHVGGTRSFF.

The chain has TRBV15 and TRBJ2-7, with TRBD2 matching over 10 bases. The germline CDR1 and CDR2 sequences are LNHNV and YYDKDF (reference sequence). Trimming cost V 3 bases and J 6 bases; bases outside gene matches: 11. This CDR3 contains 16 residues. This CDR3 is CATSSPAGLAGAEQYF. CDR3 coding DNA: TGTGCCACCAGCAGCCCCGCGGGGCTAGCGGGGGCCGAGCAGTACTTC. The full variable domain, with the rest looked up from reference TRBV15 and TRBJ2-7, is DAMVIQNPRYQVTQFGKPVTLSCSQTLNHNVMYWYQQKSSQAPKLLFHYYDKDFNNEADTPDNFQSRRPNTSFCFLDIRSPGLGDTAMYLCATSSPAGLAGAEQYFGPGTRLTVT.

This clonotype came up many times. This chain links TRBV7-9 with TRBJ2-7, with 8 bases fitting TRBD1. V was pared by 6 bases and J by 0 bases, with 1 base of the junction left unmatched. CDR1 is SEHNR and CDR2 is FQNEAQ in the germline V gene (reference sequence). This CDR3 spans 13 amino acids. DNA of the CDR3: TGTGCCAGCAGGACAGGGGACTCCTACGAGCAGTACTTC. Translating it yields CASRTGDSYEQYF.

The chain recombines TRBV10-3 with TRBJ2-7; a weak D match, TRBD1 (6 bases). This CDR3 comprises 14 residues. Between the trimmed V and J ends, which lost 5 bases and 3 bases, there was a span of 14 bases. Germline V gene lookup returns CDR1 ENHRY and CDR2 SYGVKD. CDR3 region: CAISNRETGYEQYF. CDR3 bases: TGTGCCATCAGTAACAGGGAAACGGGCTACGAGCAGTACTTC.